This T cell receptor (beta chain) came from a study of blood T cell repertoires in COVID-19. For the study at large: Sites in the United States, Italy and Spain provided acute and convalescent COVID-19 samples. In each case, the material was cDNA or gDNA derived from T cells, B-cell-depleted T cells, or PBMCs.

Study processing details: Reference gene primers were amplified, and this amplification served to estimate nucleated cell counts. TCRdb keeps only in-frame clones here, not all; method: immunoSEQ multiplex PCR. V and J calls and clone size are as listed in that table; D and trimming were resolved from the DNA. Of under 150,000 clones in the sample, roughly 79% are singletons; the top ten hold 9.5% to 14%. The specimen was peripheral blood. The sequence derives from a human donor in a cohort sampled during active COVID-19.

Written as DNA, the CDR3 is TGTGCCACCGGGAGGGGGGGTTTAAGTGGAACCAAAAACATTCAGTACTTC. The encoded protein is CATGRGGLSGTKNIQYF. The chain uses TRBV28 and TRBJ2-4; 8 positions match TRBD2. The ends lost 10 bases at V and 2 bases at J; junction bases unmatched: 16. Germline CDR1 is MDHEN and CDR2 is SYDVKM. The CDR3 extends over 17 amino acids.